This record covers a single T cell receptor beta chain. In this sample, this clonotype turned up many times. What antigen it recognizes has not been identified. Qualities for individual bases were not recorded, and no much larger clone is one base off. The CDR3 numbers 14 residues from cysteine through phenylalanine. Of the read, only the CDR3 DNA is kept; its 42 bases are in frame from base 1. V ends up 6 bases short and J 4 bases short, with an unmatched junction base count of 4. Via the germline V gene, CDR1 is MDHEN and CDR2 SYDVKM. The data stem from a study of patients and donors after allogeneic stem cell transplantation (dated by TCRdb to 2018 to 2021). Libraries were made using RT-PCR. These reads were obtained on a NextSeq 550. In TCRdb, the public reads were trimmed at Q25 with fastp and aligned with MiXCR, with productive beta chains retained. Rows are unified per CDR3 protein, each entry keeping the most common DNA and genes. The sample records approximately 33,000 distinct CDR3 sequences, approximately 6.3% of which are singletons. The ten largest make up about a third of the sample.

This receptor was taken from a human donor who was either an allogeneic HSCT recipient or a stem cell or donor lymphocyte infusion donor (not recorded which). It is not recorded whose cells these are; they may come from a transplant donor. Rearrangement joined TRBV28 to TRBJ2-1, with 9 bases in between that match TRBD1. Specimen: blood, either unsorted or a sorted T cell fraction (not recorded which). CDR3 sequence: CASSRGQGYNEQFF. The sequenced DNA: TGTGCCAGCAGCCGCGGACAGGGGTACAATGAGCAGTTCTTC.